This TCR beta chain was sequenced in a study of low-dose radiotherapy and immunotherapy resistance in tumors. Time point here: before trial treatment. With TRAV- and TRBV-specific primers, first-strand cDNA was made, covering the alpha and beta chains. A constant-region primer paired with the V-primer adapter amplified TCRs over approximately 18 PCR cycles. Researchers amplified the isolated mRNA using in vitro transcription. TCRdb re-derived calls from the reads in MiXCR, one entry per CDR3 protein. The data hold 75,000 to 95,000 distinct CDR3 sequences, with roughly a tenth observed a single time. The CDR3 covers 12 residues. Germline V CDR1 and CDR2: SNHLY, FYNNEI. V lost 10 bases, J lost 4 bases, and 13 bases lay in between.

The clonotype originates from a male donor with prostate cancer. The gene calls are TRBV2 and TRBJ1-1, with D tentatively TRBD1 (6 bases). Sequencing was performed on PBMCs, taken before treatment. The CDR3 DNA sequence: TGTGCCACGGGGGCGGGGGGCACTGAAGCTTTCTTT. This translates into CATGAGGTEAFF.